These 15 T cell receptor beta chains were sequenced from one sample in a study of T cell repertoires in cytomegalovirus infection. Each CDR3 protein gets one entry after TCRdb re-called the reads with MiXCR. The data contain some 300,000 distinct CDR3 sequences, about 9.2% of them singletons. The sequenced material came from PBMCs. Receptors were obtained from a human donor in good health (CMV status not recorded). Some clones in this sample may be carry-over from other donors' samples.

This clonotype was recorded many times. The J gene is TRBJ2-1, the V gene TRBV7-6; D is ambiguous. The V end lost 1 base, the J end lost 8 bases, and 12 bases lay between the germline ends. Germline CDR1 and CDR2: SGHVS and FNYEAQ. The CDR3 runs 14 residues. CDR3 in amino acids: CASSLGGSPYEQFF. CDR3 DNA sequence: TGTGCCAGCAGCTTAGGTGGGTCCCCCTATGAGCAGTTCTTC.

This clonotype was detected ten times or more. The chain couples TRBV28 to TRBJ1-1, with D perhaps TRBD1 (6 bases). Germline CDR1 reads MDHEN; CDR2 reads SYDVKM. Trimming removed 3 bases from V and 10 bases from J, with 15 bases in between. The CDR3 length is 13 residues. CDR3: CASSLGAGMGAFF. The CDR3 DNA sequence: TGTGCCAGCAGTTTGGGGGCGGGCATGGGAGCTTTCTTT.

This clonotype was counted ten times or more. The rearrangement links TRBV9 to TRBJ2-6; D gene unclear. V lost 3 bases to trimming and J lost 0 bases, with 4 bases between them. CDR1 is SGDLS and CDR2 is YYNGEE in the germline V gene. The CDR3 is 14 residues long. The CDR3, as DNA: TGTGCCAGCAGCGGAACCTCTGGGGCCAACGTCCTGACTTTC. It specifies CASSGTSGANVLTF.

This clonotype was detected many times. The rearrangement links TRBV5-1 to TRBJ2-7; no reliable D call. V lost 0 bases and J lost 2, with 9 bases in between. Germline CDR1 reads SGHRS; CDR2 reads YFSETQ. The CDR3 is 14 amino acids. Written as DNA, the CDR3 is TGCGCCAGCAGCTTGGACGACCGAGCCTACGAGCAGTACTTC. Translating gives CASSLDDRAYEQYF.

Written as DNA, the CDR3 is TGTGCCAGCAGGACCCGGACAGGAGTCCCGTACACTGAAGCTTTCTTT. Its translation is CASRTRTGVPYTEAFF. The V gene is TRBV28, the J gene TRBJ1-1; 7 positions agree with TRBD1. V trimming: 6 bases; J trimming: 3 bases; junction bases outside the gene matches: 13. Germline CDR1 MDHEN, CDR2 SYDVKM. There are 16 residues in the CDR3.

The sample holds many counts of this clonotype. This chain connects TRBV28 to TRBJ1-5; D remains unclear. Germline-derived CDR1 and CDR2 are MDHEN and SYDVKM. Between the trimmed V and J ends, which lost 3 bases and 0 bases, there was a span of 9 bases. The CDR3 runs to 15 residues. The DNA of the CDR3 is TGTGCCAGCAGTTTGGGAAGCGATAGCAATCAGCCCCAGCATTTT. Its protein product is CASSLGSDSNQPQHF. Complete variable domain (other parts from reference TRBV28 and TRBJ1-5): DVKVTQSSRYLVKRTGEKVFLECVQDMDHENMFWYRQDPGLGLRLIYFSYDVKMKEKGDIPEGYSVSREKKERFSLILESASTNQTSMYLCASSLGSDSNQPQHFGDGTRLSIL.

This clonotype was seen many times. This chain uses TRBV20-1 with TRBJ2-3; 9 bases are shared with TRBD2. The V segment lost 6 bases and the J segment 1 base; nucleotides outside the gene matches: 2. This CDR3 comprises 13 residues. Germline V lookup: CDR1 DFQATT, CDR2 SNEGSKA (reference sequence). The CDR3 DNA reads as TGCAGTGCACAGCGGGGGGGCACAGATACGCAGTATTTT. Residues: CSAQRGGTDTQYF.

This clonotype was detected ten times or more. V is TRBV28 and J is TRBJ2-7; D not resolved. V lost 2 bases and J 4 bases, leaving 15 bases between the germline ends. The CDR3 spans 15 residues. The V gene's germline CDR1 is MDHEN and CDR2 SYDVKM. The CDR3 nucleotides are TGTGCCAGCAGTTTAATTCCAGGTTTATTATACGAGCAGTACTTC. Translated: CASSLIPGLLYEQYF.

This chain uses TRBV20-1 with TRBJ1-1; D is undetermined. CDR1 and CDR2 (germline): DFQATT, SNEGSKA (reference sequence). The V end lost 0 bases, the J end lost 5 bases, and 19 bases lay between the germline ends. The CDR3 runs 16 residues. CDR3 protein: CSARDLAGSGWTEAFF. The CDR3 DNA reads TGCAGTGCTAGAGATCTGGCAGGAAGCGGGTGGACTGAAGCTTTCTTT.

This clonotype was observed many times. The chain couples TRBV20-1 to TRBJ2-7; D not resolved. V was shortened by 5 bases and J by 1 base, with 18 bases between the two germline ends. Germline values: CDR1 DFQATT, CDR2 SNEGSKA (reference sequence). CDR3 length: 15 amino acids. This CDR3 reads CSAGSARQASYEQYF. In nucleotides, the CDR3 is TGCAGTGCTGGGTCGGCGAGGCAGGCTTCCTACGAGCAGTACTTC.

This clonotype was counted at least ten times. The V and J genes are TRBV29-1 and TRBJ2-3; D is perhaps TRBD1 (5 bases). The germline gives CDR1 SQVTM, CDR2 ANQGSEA. The V end lost 4 bases, the J end lost 2 bases, and 7 bases lay between the germline ends. This CDR3 is 12 amino acids long. DNA of the CDR3: TGCAGCGTTGCGGACACCACAGATACGCAGTATTTT. This gives the protein CSVADTTDTQYF.

This clonotype occurred many times. CDR3 sequence: CSASPQYVDSPLHF. The CDR3 DNA sequence: TGCAGTGCTAGTCCTCAGTATGTCGATTCACCCCTCCACTTT. The chain carries TRBV20-1 and TRBJ1-6; no clear D. Germline V gene sequence: CDR1 DFQATT, CDR2 SNEGSKA (reference sequence). The CDR3 runs to 14 residues. The V gene lost 3 bases and the J gene lost 8 bases, with 14 bases spanning the gap.

This clonotype was seen many times. DNA for the CDR3: TGTGCCAGCAGCCGATCGGGGGGAGAGCAGTACTTC. Amino acid sequence: CASSRSGGEQYF. The chain combines TRBV7-9 with TRBJ2-7, with 7 positions matching TRBD2. The trim removed 5 bases at V and 7 bases at J, leaving 5 bases unmatched. Germline CDR1 and CDR2: SEHNR and FQNEAQ (reference sequence). The CDR3 runs to 12 residues.

The CDR3 sequence: CASSRRDRGSYEQYV. CDR3 coding DNA: TGTGCCAGCAGTCGCCGGGACAGGGGCTCTTACGAGCAGTACGTC. The chain couples TRBV5-6 to TRBJ2-7; 10 nucleotides align to TRBD1. CDR3 length: 15 residues. Germline values: CDR1 SGHDT, CDR2 YYEEEE. The V and J ends lost 5 bases and 4 bases, in that order; junction bases with no gene match: 9.

At least ten counts were recorded for this clonotype. The genes are TRBV5-1 and TRBJ1-4; D perhaps matches TRBD1 (6 bases). The CDR3 spans 16 residues. Germline V gene lookup returns CDR1 SGHRS and CDR2 YFSETQ. Trimming left V 0 bases short and J 5 bases short, with 14 bases between. CDR3 amino acids: CASSLEGEARNEKLFF. As DNA, the CDR3 is TGCGCCAGCAGCTTGGAGGGGGAGGCCCGCAATGAAAAACTGTTTTTT.